The clone carrying this TCR beta chain has a count of ten or more. This sample was taken from a study of regulatory T cells in long-lasting Graves disease. Arm-PCR with iRepertoire HTBI primers amplified the CDR3 regions for these TCR beta libraries. TCRdb reprocessed the multiplex PCR reads via MiXCR and lists one record per CDR3 protein. Among about 450,000 distinct CDR3 sequences, less than 15% were seen once, and the ten largest hold approximately 17%. Time point described: newly diagnosed GD, antithyroid drugs for less than 3 months. PBMCs provided the RNA from which the TCR library was made. Patients came through an endocrinology department, and that department was in Xi'an, China. A further study also used this sample, focusing on T cells in Graves' hyperthyroidism and ophthalmopathy.

The receptor was isolated from a woman in her fifties or sixties with Graves disease. The material sequenced was peripheral blood mononuclear cells (PBMCs), taken at new diagnosis, from a patient treated with antithyroid drugs.

CDR3 residues: CASSQERRGTLDTQYF. DNA of the CDR3: TGTGCCAGCAGCCAAGAGAGGCGGGGGACCTTAGATACGCAGTATTTT. The V call is TRBV3-1, the J call TRBJ2-3; 7 nucleotides agree with TRBD2. Germline assignment: CDR1 LGHDT and CDR2 YNNKEL (reference sequence). V was pared by 0 bases and J by 5 bases, with 8 bases of the junction left unmatched. CDR3 length equals 16 residues.